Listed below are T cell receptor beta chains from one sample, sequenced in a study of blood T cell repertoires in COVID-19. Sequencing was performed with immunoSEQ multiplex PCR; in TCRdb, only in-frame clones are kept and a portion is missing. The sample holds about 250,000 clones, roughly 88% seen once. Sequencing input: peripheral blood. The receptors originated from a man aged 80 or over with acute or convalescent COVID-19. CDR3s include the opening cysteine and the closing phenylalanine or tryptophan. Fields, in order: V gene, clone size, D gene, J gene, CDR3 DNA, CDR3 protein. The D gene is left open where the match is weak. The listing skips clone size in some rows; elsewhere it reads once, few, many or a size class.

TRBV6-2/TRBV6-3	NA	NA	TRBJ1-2	TGTGCCAGCAGTTACGCTGGACACCGAGACTATGGCTACACCTTC	CASSYAGHRDYGYTF
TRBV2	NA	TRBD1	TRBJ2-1	TGTGCCAGCAGCCCCGAACAGGGGACCTACAATGAGCAGTTCTTC	CASSPEQGTYNEQFF
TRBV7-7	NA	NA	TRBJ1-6	TGTGCCAGCAGCTTAACAGGTTCGGATTCACCCCTCCACTTT	CASSLTGSDSPLHF
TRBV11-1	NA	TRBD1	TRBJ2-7	TGTGCCAGCAGCGGACGGGACAGCGTCGCTCGGTACTTC	CASSGRDSVARYF
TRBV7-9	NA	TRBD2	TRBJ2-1	TGTGCCAGCAGCGATAGACTAGCGAATGAGCAGTTCTTC	CASSDRLANEQFF
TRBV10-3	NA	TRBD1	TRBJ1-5	TGTGCCATCAGTGACGGACAGGACAATCAGCCCCAGCATTTT	CAISDGQDNQPQHF
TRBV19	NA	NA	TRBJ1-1	TGTGCCAGTAGTCCCCGGGACATCTCTGTCACTGAAGCTTTCTTT	CASSPRDISVTEAFF
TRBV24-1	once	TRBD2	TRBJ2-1	TGTGCCACCAGTGATTCCCCGGGAGGTAAGCAGTTCTTC	CATSDSPGGKQFF
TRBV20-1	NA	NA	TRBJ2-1	TGCAGTGCTAGTAGGGGGGGCGACTACAATGAGCAGTTCTTC	CSASRGGDYNEQFF
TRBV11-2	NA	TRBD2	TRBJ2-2	TGTGCCAGCAGCCACAGGACTAGCGGGAGGGGGGAGCTGTTTTTT	CASSHRTSGRGELFF
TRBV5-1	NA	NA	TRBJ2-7	TGCGCCAGCAACCCCACCCCCGACAGCCTCTACGAGCAGTACTTC	CASNPTPDSLYEQYF
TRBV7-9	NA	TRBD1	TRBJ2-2	TGTGCCAGCAGCTCAGGGGGCCTTAGCGGGGAGCTGTTTTTT	CASSSGGLSGELFF
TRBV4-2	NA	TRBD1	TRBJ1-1	TGTGCCAGCAGCCAACCGGACAGGGGGCGAAGCGAGACTGAAGCTTTCTTT	CASSQPDRGRSETEAFF
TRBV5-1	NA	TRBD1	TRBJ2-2	TGCGCCAGCAGCCTGGACAGGGGGGACACCGGGGAGCTGTTTTTT	CASSLDRGDTGELFF
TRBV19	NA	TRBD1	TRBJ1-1	TGTGCCAGTAGTACCCAGACAGGGACTGAAGCTTTCTTT	CASSTQTGTEAFF
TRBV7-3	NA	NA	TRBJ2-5	TGTGCCAGCAGCTTATCTCCCCGTGAGACCCAGTACTTC	CASSLSPRETQYF
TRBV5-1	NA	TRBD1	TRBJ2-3	TGCGCCAGCAGCTTGGGGACAGGGGCAGATACGCAGTATTTT	CASSLGTGADTQYF
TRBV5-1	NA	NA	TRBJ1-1	TGCGCCAGCAGCTTCCGGGGAACGAACACTGAAGCTTTCTTT	CASSFRGTNTEAFF
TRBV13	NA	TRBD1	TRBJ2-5	TGTGCCAGCAGCTTAGGGACAGGGGTTCAGGAGACCCAGTACTTC	CASSLGTGVQETQYF
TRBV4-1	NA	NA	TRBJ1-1	TGCGCCAGCAGCCAAGTCGGGAACACTGAAGCTTTCTTT	CASSQVGNTEAFF
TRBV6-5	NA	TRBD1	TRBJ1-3	TGTGCCAGCAGCCGGGACAGCCTTTTCGGAAACACCATATATTTT	CASSRDSLFGNTIYF
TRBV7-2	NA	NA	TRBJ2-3	TGTGCCAGCAGCCTTAGGATGGGGGCTGGGGGCACAGATACGCAGTATTTT	CASSLRMGAGGTDTQYF
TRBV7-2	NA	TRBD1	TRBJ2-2	TGTGCCAGCAGCTCAGTGGGACAGACCACCGGGGAGCTGTTTTTT	CASSSVGQTTGELFF
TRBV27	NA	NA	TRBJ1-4	TGTGCCAGCAGTCCCTGGGGGGGAGATGAAAAACTGTTTTTT	CASSPWGGDEKLFF
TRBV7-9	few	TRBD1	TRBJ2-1	TGTGCCAGCAGCTTGGCCGGGACAGGGAGGGAGCAGTTCTTC	CASSLAGTGREQFF
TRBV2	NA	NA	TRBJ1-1	TGTGCCAGCAGCCCGACAGTTGAAGCTTTCTTT	CASSPTVEAFF
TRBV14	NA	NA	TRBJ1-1	TGTGCCAGCAGCCAAGTGGCAGGGGTGAACACTGAAGCTTTCTTT	CASSQVAGVNTEAFF
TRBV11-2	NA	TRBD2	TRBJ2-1	TGTGCCAGCAGCCTTAGCGGGTGGAGCTCCTACAATGAGCAGTTCTTC	CASSLSGWSSYNEQFF
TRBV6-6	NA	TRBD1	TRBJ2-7	TGTGCCAGCATGACCGGACAGGGGGTCTACGAGCAGTACTTC	CASMTGQGVYEQYF
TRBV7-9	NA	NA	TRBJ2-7	TGTGCCAGCAGCTCAACTAGTCCCTACGAGCAGTACTTC	CASSSTSPYEQYF
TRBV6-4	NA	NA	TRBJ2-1	TGTGCCAGCAGTGACTCGGGGGCGTCCTACAATGAGCAGTTCTTC	CASSDSGASYNEQFF
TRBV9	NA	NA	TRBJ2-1	TGTGCCAGCAGCGAACGGGACTCCCAAGGAGAGGATGAGCAGTTCTTC	CASSERDSQGEDEQFF
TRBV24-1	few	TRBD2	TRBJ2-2	TGTGCCACCAGTGACAGCAGACTAGCGGGAGCCCGCACCGGGGAGCTGTTTTTT	CATSDSRLAGARTGELFF
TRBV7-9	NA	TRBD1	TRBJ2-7	TGTGCCAGCAGCTCTCCGGGACAGGGATCCGAGCAGTACTTC	CASSSPGQGSEQYF
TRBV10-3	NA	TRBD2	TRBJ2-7	TGTGCCATCAGCCCGGGACTAGCAGGCTCCTACGAGCAGTACTTC	CAISPGLAGSYEQYF
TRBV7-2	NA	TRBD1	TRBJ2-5	TGTGCCAGCAGCCGGACAGGGAACCAAGAGACCCAGTACTTC	CASSRTGNQETQYF
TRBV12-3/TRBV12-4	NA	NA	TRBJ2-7	TGTGCCAGCAGCGGAGCGCGAGAGCAGTACTTC	CASSGAREQYF
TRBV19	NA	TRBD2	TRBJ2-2	TGTGCCAGTAGAACCATTACTTCTCTTCGAGCGGGAGACACCGGGGAGCTGTTTTTT	CASRTITSLRAGDTGELFF
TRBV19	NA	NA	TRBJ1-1	TGTGCCAGTAGTCCCCTCTCAAGTCCAGGACTCCTTGAAGCTTTCTTT	CASSPLSSPGLLEAFF
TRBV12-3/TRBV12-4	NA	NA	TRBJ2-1	TGTGCCAGCCTCGACAGAGACTACAATGAGCAGTTCTTC	CASLDRDYNEQFF